This TCR beta chain originates from a study of T cells expressing NK-cell markers. Germline CDR1 reads SGHDT; CDR2 reads YYEEEE. This CDR3 is 14 amino acids long. For each CDR3 protein, TCRdb gives one entry from its re-call of the 5' RACE reads, without DNA. The sample table includes 500,000 to 700,000 distinct CDR3 sequences. The sequence came from a man aged 18 to 29 in good health. The rearrangement links TRBV5-6 to TRBJ2-2; TCRdb gives TRBD2 as the D gene, but with no DNA this cannot be confirmed. The source material was blood T cells: a sorted CD56 or NKG2C T cell subset, CD4+ or CD8+ T cells, or bulk PBMC T cells (not recorded which). CDR3 in amino acids: CASLRIAGEGELFF.